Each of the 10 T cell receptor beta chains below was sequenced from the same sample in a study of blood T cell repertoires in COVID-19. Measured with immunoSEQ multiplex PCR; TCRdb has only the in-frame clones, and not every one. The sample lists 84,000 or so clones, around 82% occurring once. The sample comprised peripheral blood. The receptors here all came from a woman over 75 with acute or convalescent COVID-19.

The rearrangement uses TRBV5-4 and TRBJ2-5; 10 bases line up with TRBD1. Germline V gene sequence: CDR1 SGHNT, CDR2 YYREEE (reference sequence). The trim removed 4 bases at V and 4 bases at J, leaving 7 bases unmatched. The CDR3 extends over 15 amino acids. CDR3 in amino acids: CASSVSGTGVETQYF. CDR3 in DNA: TGTGCCAGCAGCGTATCCGGGACAGGGGTAGAGACCCAGTACTTC.

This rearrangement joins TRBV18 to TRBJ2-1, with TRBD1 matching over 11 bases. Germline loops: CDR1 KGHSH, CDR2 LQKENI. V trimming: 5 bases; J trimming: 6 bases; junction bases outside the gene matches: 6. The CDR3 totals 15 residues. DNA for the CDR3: TGTGCCAGCTCAATCGGACAGGGGGCGATCAATGAGCAGTTCTTC. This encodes CASSIGQGAINEQFF.

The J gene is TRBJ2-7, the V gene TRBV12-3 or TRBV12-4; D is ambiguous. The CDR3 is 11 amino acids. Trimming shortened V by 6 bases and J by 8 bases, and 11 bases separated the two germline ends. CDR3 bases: TGTGCCAGCAGCCTCCTAACTCAGCAGTACTTC. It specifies CASSLLTQQYF.

The CDR3 protein is CASSRYEQYF. The CDR3, as DNA: TGTGCCAGCAGCCGTTACGAGCAGTACTTC. The chain combines TRBV5-8 with TRBJ2-7; D remains ambiguous. The germline V gene has CDR1 SGHTS and CDR2 YDEGEE. The CDR3 covers 10 residues. V lost 4 bases and J lost 4, with 3 bases in between.

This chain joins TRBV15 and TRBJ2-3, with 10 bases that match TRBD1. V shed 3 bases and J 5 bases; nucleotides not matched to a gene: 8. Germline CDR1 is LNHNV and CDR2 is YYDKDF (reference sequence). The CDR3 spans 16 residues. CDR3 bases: TGTGCCACCAGCAGCACCGGGACAGGGGTTGGAGATACGCAGTATTTT. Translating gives CATSSTGTGVGDTQYF.

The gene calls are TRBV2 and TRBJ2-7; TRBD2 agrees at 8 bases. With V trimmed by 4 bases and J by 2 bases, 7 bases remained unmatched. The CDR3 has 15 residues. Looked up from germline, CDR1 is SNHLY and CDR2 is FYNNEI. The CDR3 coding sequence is TGTGCCAGCAGTGTCCAAGCGGGAGTAACCTACGAGCAGTACTTC. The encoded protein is CASSVQAGVTYEQYF.

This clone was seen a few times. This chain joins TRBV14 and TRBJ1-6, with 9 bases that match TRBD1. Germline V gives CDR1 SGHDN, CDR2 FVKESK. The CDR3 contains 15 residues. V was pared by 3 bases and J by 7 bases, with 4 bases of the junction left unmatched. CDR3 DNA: TGTGCCAGCAGCCAGATGGGACAGGGAAATTCACCCCTCCACTTT. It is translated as CASSQMGQGNSPLHF.

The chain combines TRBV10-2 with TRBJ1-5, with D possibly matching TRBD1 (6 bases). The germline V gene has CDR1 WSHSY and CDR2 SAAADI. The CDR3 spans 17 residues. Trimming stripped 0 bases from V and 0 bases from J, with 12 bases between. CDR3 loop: CASSESRRTASNQPQHF. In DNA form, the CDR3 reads TGCGCCAGCAGTGAGTCCAGAAGGACAGCTAGCAATCAGCCCCAGCATTTT.

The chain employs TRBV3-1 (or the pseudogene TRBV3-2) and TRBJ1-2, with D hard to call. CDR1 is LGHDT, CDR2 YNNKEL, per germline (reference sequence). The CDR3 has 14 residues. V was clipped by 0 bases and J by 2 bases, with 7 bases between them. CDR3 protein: CASSQDVLNYGYTF. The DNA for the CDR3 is TGTGCCAGCAGCCAAGATGTCTTGAACTATGGCTACACCTTC.

The CDR3 DNA reads TGCGCCAGCACTCCCCAGGGAGGCACTGAAGCTTTCTTT. Protein product: CASTPQGGTEAFF. The chain joins TRBV10-1 to TRBJ1-1; D may be TRBD1 (5 bases). This CDR3 is built from 13 residues. V lost 7 bases to trimming and J lost 4 bases, with 13 bases between them. In germline, CDR1 is WNHNN, CDR2 SYGVQD (reference sequence).